This entry lists 9 T cell receptor beta chains sequenced from one sample in a study of T cell clonality in common variable immunodeficiency. Repertoires were generated with immunoSEQ multiplex PCR, while TCRdb's copy carries only in-frame clones and drops some. Observed in the sample are fewer than 55,000 clones, none of them singletons. Material: peripheral blood mononuclear cells. The receptors derive from a person aged 18-70 years in good health.

Concerning this clone itself: The read stops 3 residues short of the end of the CDR3; the missing end is completed from the germline J gene. The J gene is TRBJ2-5, the V gene TRBV11-2, with 10 bases lining up with TRBD2. Germline CDR1 and CDR2: SGHAT and FQNNGV. The V segment lost 5 bases and the J segment 2 bases; nucleotides outside the gene matches: 5. The CDR3 length is 15 residues. The CDR3 spells CASSRTSGAQETQYF. The part of the CDR3 DNA that was read is TGTGCCAGCAGCCGTACTAGCGGGGCTCAAGAGACC.

Ten or more counts support this clone. The read ends 3 residues before the CDR3 terminus; that terminus is restored from the germline J gene. The rearrangement uses TRBV5-1 and TRBJ2-2; D unclear. This CDR3 spans 15 amino acids. Germline CDR1 SGHRS, CDR2 YFSETQ. Between the trimmed V and J ends, which lost 0 bases and 4 bases, there was a span of 10 bases. CDR3 region: CASSLALESTGELFF. The DNA read from the CDR3 is TGCGCCAGCAGCTTGGCCCTAGAGAGCACCGGGGAG.

In its sample, this clone was seen many times. The CDR3 end falls 3 residues outside the read, so it is completed with the germline J gene. The chain couples TRBV29-1 to TRBJ1-2; 7 positions match TRBD1. Germline values: CDR1 SQVTM, CDR2 ANQGSEA. This CDR3 is 15 amino acids long. The trim removed 6 bases at V and 2 bases at J, leaving 12 bases unmatched. CDR3 protein: CSVGYRGRRNYGYTF. The covered CDR3 bases are TGCAGCGTGGGATACAGGGGACGGAGGAACTATGGC.

This clone has a handful of counts. The missing CDR3 end, 3 residues past where the read stops, is filled in from the germline J gene. V gene TRBV6-1 combines with J gene TRBJ1-2, with D hard to call. The CDR3 consists of 16 residues. V was trimmed by 1 base and J by 5 bases, leaving 17 bases between them. Germline V gene data show CDR1 as MNHNS and CDR2 as SASEGT. CDR3 DNA, as far as it was read: TGTGCCAGCAGTGAAGAAATAGGAGCAGGCCCATATGGC. This gives the protein CASSEEIGAGPYG. The full CDR3 protein reads CASSEEIGAGPYGYTF.

This clone was counted many times. The read comes to an end 3 residues before the CDR3 does, leaving the germline J gene to fill in the end. The J gene is TRBJ2-5, the V gene TRBV20-1, with TRBD1 identical over 10 bases. V shed 1 base and J 3 bases; nucleotides not matched to a gene: 11. CDR1 is DFQATT and CDR2 is SNEGSKA in the germline V gene (reference sequence). This CDR3 contains 17 residues. CDR3 sequence reads: CSARVGTGVPSEETQYF. CDR3 bases read: TGCAGTGCTAGAGTCGGGACAGGGGTCCCCTCCGAAGAGACC.

This clone was seen at least ten times. The CDR3 bases that were read are TGCGCCAGCAGCCCTGGGTCACGCGGGGAAAAA. Protein sequence: CASSPGSRGEK. From start to end, the CDR3 is CASSPGSRGEKLFF. This chain connects TRBV5-1 to TRBJ1-4; D unclear. The read is 3 residues too short to cover the CDR3 end, so that end is filled in from the germline J gene. Trimming removed 4 bases at V and 8 bases at J, with 15 bases between. Germline V gene data show CDR1 as SGHRS and CDR2 as YFSETQ. This CDR3 comprises 14 residues.

This clone came up many times. The read ends 3 residues before the CDR3 terminus; that terminus is restored from the germline J gene. V is TRBV6-2 or TRBV6-3 and J is TRBJ2-2, with 8 bases that match TRBD1. The CDR3 loop spans 14 amino acids. Unmatched junction bases numbered 3, after V lost 6 bases and J lost 3 bases. Germline CDR1 and CDR2: MNHEY and SVGEGT. Partial CDR3 DNA: TGTGCCAGCAGCGACAGGGGTGACACCGGGGAG. Translated: CASSDRGDTGE. The entire CDR3 protein is CASSDRGDTGELFF.

This clone has only a few counts. The sequenced fragment ends 3 residues before the CDR3 boundary, so the rest is inferred from the germline J gene. The chain links TRBV18 to TRBJ2-1; D ambiguous. The CDR3 is 16 amino acids. V was trimmed by 3 bases and J by 2 bases, leaving 14 bases between them. Germline V lookup: CDR1 KGHSH, CDR2 LQKENI. The CDR3 sequence: CASSPALRVTYNEQFF. The sequenced part of the CDR3 DNA is TGTGCCAGCTCACCCGCCTTGCGCGTTACCTACAATGAG.

This clone was observed many times. With the read ending 3 residues before the CDR3 end, the germline J gene is used to fill in that end. J is TRBJ1-1 and V is TRBV18; 7 positions agree with TRBD1. Per the germline V gene, CDR1 is KGHSH and CDR2 is LQKENI. The V and J ends lost 4 bases and 1 base, in that order; junction bases with no gene match: 6. The CDR3 contains 15 residues. The chain's CDR3 is CASSLTGVKNTEAFF. The part of the CDR3 DNA that was read is TGTGCCAGCTCACTAACAGGGGTCAAGAACACTGAA.